The TCR beta chain described here comes from a study of spatial heterogeneity in lung cancer. A few counts support this clonotype. This CDR3 has 16 amino acids. V lost 0 bases and J 5 bases, leaving 17 bases between the germline ends. Germline CDR1 and CDR2: LGHNA and YSLEER. From the 5' RACE reads, TCRdb called clonotypes with MiXCR, one entry per CDR3 protein. Of roughly 120,000 distinct CDR3 sequences detected, over 9% appear once; the ten largest clones hold around 16%. Time point reported: blood at routine non-recurrence follow-up after resection. Unsorted whole RNA samples from tumor, nontumor lung or frozen PBMC were sequenced.

The specimen comprised PBMCs, sampled at follow-up. The receptor's source is a male donor with early-stage non-small cell lung cancer. The chain combines TRBV4-3 with TRBJ2-7; perhaps TRBD1 as D (6 bases). CDR3 protein: CASSQDYQGNRNEQYF. CDR3 nucleotide sequence: TGCGCCAGCAGCCAAGATTACCAGGGGAATAGGAACGAGCAGTACTTC.